This T cell receptor (beta chain) originates from a study of ipilimumab plus nivolumab after autologous stem cell transplantation. Study in general: Median doses per patient: a few ipilimumab, seven to nine nivolumab.

Starting 14 to 28 days after autologous transplant, ipilimumab 1 mg/kg was given. From germline, CDR1 is MNHNS and CDR2 SASEGT. V was pared by 4 bases and J by 6 bases, with 16 bases between. The CDR3 has 15 residues. Sequencing was performed with immunoSEQ multiplex PCR; in TCRdb, only in-frame clones are kept and a portion is missing. The table includes over 75,000 clones, 83% detected once. This sample comprised PBMCs, obtained in a trial of ipilimumab plus nivolumab as post-transplant consolidation. This chain links TRBV6-1 with TRBJ1-5; D possibly corresponds to TRBD1 (6 bases). This clonotype originated in a male donor with diffuse large B-cell lymphoma. CDR3 amino acids: CASSVSGGARQPQHF. CDR3 nucleotides: TGTGCCAGCAGTGTTTCTGGGGGGGCGCGTCAGCCCCAGCATTTT.